This T cell receptor beta chain originates from a study of breast tumors, draining lymph nodes, adjacent tissues. General observations from the study: That most tumor T cells come from lymph nodes remained unproven. Tumors had less TCR diversity than lymph nodes, more than nontumor tissue. Tumor and nontumor repertoires were significantly more similar in luminal-like than in basal-like breast cancer.

The CDR3 sequence is 14 residues long. Germline V gene data show CDR1 as DFQATT and CDR2 as SNEGSKA (reference sequence). Trimming removed 0 bases at V and 1 base at J, with 7 bases between. The lymph nodes were axillary draining lymph nodes from breast cancer patients. In its sample, this clonotype was seen many times. Antigen unknown. Each CDR3 protein gets one entry after TCRdb re-called the multiplex PCR reads with MiXCR. The sample records some 150,000 distinct CDR3 sequences, 30% to 40% being singletons. The rearrangement uses TRBV20-1 and TRBJ1-5, with unresolved D. This TCR came from a female donor with breast cancer. Some clones in this sample may be carry-over from other donors' samples. Sequencing input: axillary lymph node tissue. The CDR3 sequence: CSARDNWSNQPQHF. CDR3 coding DNA: TGCAGTGCTAGAGATAACTGGAGCAATCAGCCCCAGCATTTT.